These 27 T cell receptor beta chains came from one sample sequenced in a study of CD8+ T cells in alopecia areata. Extracted from the samples, RNA was reverse transcribed into cDNA to serve as the sequencing template. Clones were sequenced by immunoSEQ multiplex PCR, and TCRdb holds only the in-frame ones, with some missing. The sample has about 150,000 clones; 54% are singletons. As for treatment: oral pan-JAK inhibitor, 5-10 mg twice daily. Sample: CD8+ T cells sorted from blood, taken at week 4, from a patient treated with tofacitinib. The source is a human donor with alopecia areata.

The rearrangement links TRBV29-1 to TRBJ1-1; tentative D call: TRBD1 (6 bases). Germline V gene lookup returns CDR1 SQVTM and CDR2 ANQGSEA. The CDR3 loop spans 12 amino acids. Trimming left V 7 bases short and J 8 bases short, with 17 bases between. CDR3 in DNA: TGCAGCGCCATAGGGACAACCTTGGAAGCTTTCTTT. It encodes CSAIGTTLEAFF.

Remarks on this clone: The identical CDR3 is also encoded by other nucleotide sequences in the sample. The V call is TRBV7-8, the J call TRBJ2-2; D remains unclear. This CDR3 contains 14 residues. Trimming pared 1 base from V and 1 base from J, leaving 4 bases between. The germline V gene has CDR1 SGHVS and CDR2 FQNEAQ. The CDR3 region has the DNA TGTGCCAGCAGCTTAGAGGGGAACACCGGGGAGCTGTTTTTT. Translation: CASSLEGNTGELFF.

This chain's CDR3 is CSVEETGQANTGELFF. Here the CDR3 DNA reads TGCAGCGTTGAAGAGACGGGACAGGCGAACACCGGGGAGCTGTTTTTT. The chain combines TRBV29-1 with TRBJ2-2; TRBD1 agrees at 8 bases. CDR3 length: 16 amino acids. V lost 0 bases to trimming and J lost 0 bases; unmatched junction nucleotides: 3. The V gene's germline CDR1 is SQVTM and CDR2 ANQGSEA.

The genes are TRBV29-1 and TRBJ1-1; D is perhaps TRBD1 (5 bases). V shed 3 bases and J shed 0 bases, with 14 bases lying between them. Germline V gives CDR1 SQVTM, CDR2 ANQGSEA. The CDR3 has 15 residues. Written as DNA, the CDR3 is TGCAGCGTTGAGGGGGGACGGCCACTGAACACTGAAGCTTTCTTT. It is translated as CSVEGGRPLNTEAFF.

V and J are TRBV25-1 and TRBJ1-1; D ambiguous. V lost 6 bases to trimming and J lost 6 bases, with 14 bases between them. The CDR3 sequence is 13 residues long. The germline V gene has CDR1 MGHDK and CDR2 SYGVNS. DNA of the CDR3: TGTGCCAGCAGCGCTGGGGAATCGGCTGAAGCTTTCTTT. Its protein is CASSAGESAEAFF.

This clone was recorded once. The rearrangement uses TRBV4-1 and TRBJ2-2, with D perhaps matching TRBD2 (5 bases). Trimming removed 7 bases at V and 4 bases at J, with 13 bases between. The CDR3 has 14 residues. Germline V gene lookup returns CDR1 MGHRA and CDR2 YSYEKL. Written as DNA, the CDR3 is TGCGCCAGCACCATGAGGGAAAGCACCGGGGAGCTGTTTTTT. The encoded protein is CASTMRESTGELFF.

The chain has TRBV5-6 and TRBJ2-5; D is undetermined. This CDR3 has 13 amino acids. V lost 0 bases and J 4 bases, leaving 7 bases between the germline ends. Germline lookup yields CDR1 SGHDT and CDR2 YYEEEE. The CDR3 coding sequence is TGTGCCAGCAGCTTGGAGGGTGGAGAGACCCAGTACTTC. Amino acid sequence: CASSLEGGETQYF. The variable domain in full, with the rest retrieved from reference TRBV5-6 and TRBJ2-5, is DAGVTQSPTHLIKTRGQQVTLRCSPKSGHDTVSWYQQALGQGPQFIFQYYEEEERQRGNFPDRFSGHQFPNYSSELNVNALLLGDSALYLCASSLEGGETQYFGPGTRLLVL.

The chain couples TRBV6-5 to TRBJ2-5, with D unresolved. CDR3 size: 12 residues. CDR1 is MNHEY and CDR2 is SVGAGI in the germline V gene. Trimming removed 5 bases at V and 1 base at J, with 5 bases between. In DNA form, the CDR3 reads TGTGCCAGCAGTCCGGGCCAAGAGACCCAGTACTTC. Translation: CASSPGQETQYF.

This clone has only one observation. The rearrangement uses TRBV29-1 and TRBJ1-1; a weak D match, TRBD1 (6 bases). Germline-derived CDR1 and CDR2 are SQVTM and ANQGSEA. The CDR3 runs to 14 residues. Between the trimmed V and J ends, which lost 1 base and 5 bases, there was a span of 14 bases. The CDR3 sequence is CSVEVPGAGTEAFF. The CDR3 coding sequence is TGCAGCGTTGAAGTCCCGGGGGCAGGGACTGAAGCTTTCTTT. The entire variable domain, with the rest obtained from reference TRBV29-1 and TRBJ1-1, is as follows: SAVISQKPSRDICQRGTSLTIQCQVDSQVTMMFWYRQQPGQSLTLIATANQGSEATYESGFVIDKFPISRPNLTFSTLTVSNMSPEDSSIYLCSVEVPGAGTEAFFGQGTRLTVV.

The rearrangement links TRBV5-6 to TRBJ2-5; TRBD1 or TRBD2 may be the D gene (6 bases each). This CDR3 has 13 amino acids. CDR1 is SGHDT and CDR2 is YYEEEE in the germline V gene. The V end lost 2 bases, the J end lost 5 bases, and 10 bases lay between the germline ends. In nucleotides, the CDR3 is TGTGCCAGCAGCTTCGGGGGCGCGGAGACCCAGTACTTC. This codes for CASSFGGAETQYF.

This sequence joins TRBV5-1 and TRBJ2-7, with 7 bases lining up with TRBD1. CDR1 SGHRS and CDR2 YFSETQ come from the germline V gene. V was clipped by 3 bases and J by 2 bases; unmatched bases: 2. CDR3 length equals 13 residues. The CDR3, as DNA: TGCGCCAGCAGCTATGGACAGGCCTACGAGCAGTACTTC. Protein: CASSYGQAYEQYF.

The chain links TRBV29-1 to TRBJ1-1; D perhaps matches TRBD1 (6 bases). Trimming took off 4 bases at V and 6 bases at J, with 12 bases between the two ends. The CDR3 has 12 amino acids. Germline assignment: CDR1 SQVTM and CDR2 ANQGSEA. In DNA form, the CDR3 reads TGCAGCGTTGTCCCCAGGGGTGCTGAAGCTTTCTTT. Protein sequence: CSVVPRGAEAFF.

This CDR3 reads CASSSGGLSSYNEQFF. CDR3 sequence (DNA): TGCGCCAGCAGCTCTGGAGGACTAAGCTCCTACAATGAGCAGTTCTTC. The chain uses TRBV5-1 and TRBJ2-1; weak D call: TRBD2 (6 bases). The CDR3 is 16 residues long. Per the germline V gene, CDR1 is SGHRS and CDR2 is YFSETQ. V dropped 3 bases and J dropped 0 bases, with 13 bases sitting between them. Full variable domain (remainder filled in from reference TRBV5-1 and TRBJ2-1): KAGVTQTPRYLIKTRGQQVTLSCSPISGHRSVSWYQQTPGQGLQFLFEYFSETQRNKGNFPGRFSGRQFSNSRSEMNVSTLELGDSALYLCASSSGGLSSYNEQFFGPGTRLTVL.

This clone was detected a few times. This rearrangement joins TRBV13 to TRBJ1-5; D is unresolved. The germline V and J ends were trimmed by 0 bases and 3 bases, with 9 bases remaining between them. This CDR3 region has 15 residues. The germline V gene has CDR1 PRHDT and CDR2 FYEKMQ (reference sequence). The CDR3 nucleotides are TGTGCCAGCAGCTTAGGTGGGCCCCCCAATCAGCCCCAGCATTTT. It is translated as CASSLGGPPNQPQHF.

The V and J genes are TRBV27 and TRBJ2-7, with D unresolved. The V and J ends lost 4 bases and 4 bases respectively, with 14 bases between them. Germline V CDR1 and CDR2: MNHEY, SMNVEV (reference sequence). This CDR3 has 14 residues. CDR3 in DNA: TGTGCCAGCAGTTACGAAGGGCACCCGTACGAGCAGTACTTC. Translated: CASSYEGHPYEQYF.

The DNA of the CDR3 is TGTGCCAGCAGTCAAGGGGGATACGAGCAGTACTTC. The encoded protein is CASSQGGYEQYF. This chain connects TRBV27 to TRBJ2-7, with D possibly matching TRBD1 (6 bases). The CDR3 covers 12 residues. V shed 5 bases and J shed 4 bases, with 9 bases lying between them. The V gene's germline CDR1 is MNHEY and CDR2 SMNVEV (reference sequence).

The CDR3: CASSPGTVAWPQHF. The CDR3 DNA follows: TGTGCCAGCAGCCCCGGGACAGTAGCATGGCCCCAGCATTTT. The rearrangement links TRBV7-9 to TRBJ1-5, with 7 nucleotides matching TRBD1. The CDR3 sequence is 14 residues long. V lost 5 bases, J lost 9 bases, and 10 bases stayed unmatched. Germline CDR1 reads SEHNR; CDR2 reads FQNEAQ (reference sequence).

This clone was counted between two and nine times. This chain uses TRBV15 with TRBJ2-2; 8 bases align to TRBD1. The CDR3 is 13 amino acids. In germline, CDR1 is LNHNV, CDR2 YYDKDF (reference sequence). The junction had 2 bases not matched to a gene; V was cut back by 6 bases and J by 5 bases. This CDR3 reads CATRTGGTGELFF. CDR3 nucleotides: TGTGCCACCAGAACAGGGGGGACCGGGGAGCTGTTTTTT.

This chain links TRBV4-2 with TRBJ2-7; the D gene is possibly TRBD2 (6 bases). Germline loops: CDR1 LGHNA, CDR2 YNFKEQ. V lost 0 bases, J lost 2 bases, and 14 bases lay in between. The CDR3 runs to 16 residues. CDR3 sequence reads: CASSQEERATPYEQYF. CDR3 coding DNA: TGTGCCAGCAGCCAAGAGGAGCGGGCCACCCCCTACGAGCAGTACTTC.

The chain uses TRBV4-1 and TRBJ1-1; possible D gene TRBD1, 5 bases. The CDR3 has 13 residues. Per the germline V gene, CDR1 is MGHRA and CDR2 is YSYEKL. Between the trimmed V and J ends, which lost 0 bases and 4 bases, there was a span of 6 bases. The CDR3 DNA is TGCGCCAGCAGCCAAGAGGGGGGCACTGAAGCTTTCTTT. Its translation: CASSQEGGTEAFF.

The V gene is TRBV2, the J gene TRBJ2-5, with D possibly being TRBD2 (6 bases). The J call is uncertain, as TRBJ2-7 better fits the DNA end. The CDR3 contains 13 residues. The germline gives CDR1 SNHLY, CDR2 FYNNEI. CDR3 in amino acids: CASRDYHTYEQYF. CDR3 sequence (DNA): TGTGCCAGCAGGGACTACCACACCTACGAGCAGTACTTC.

The chain employs TRBV2 and TRBJ1-5; D gene unclear. CDR1 SNHLY and CDR2 FYNNEI come from the germline V gene. CDR3 size: 14 residues. Trimming took 1 base from V and 4 from J, leaving 8 bases between them. The CDR3 reads CASSEGDRNQPQHF. CDR3 bases: TGTGCCAGCAGTGAAGGAGACCGAAATCAGCCCCAGCATTTT.

The V and J genes are TRBV7-9 and TRBJ2-1, with D uncertain. CDR1 SEHNR and CDR2 FQNEAQ come from the germline V gene (reference sequence). The CDR3 runs 13 residues. V was cut by 2 bases and J by 8 bases, with 10 bases left in between. The CDR3 region is CASSLPLGYEQFF. The CDR3 bases are TGTGCCAGCAGCTTACCTTTGGGGTATGAGCAGTTCTTC. The whole variable domain, filled in from reference TRBV7-9 and TRBJ2-1, reads DTGVSQNPRHKITKRGQNVTFRCDPISEHNRLYWYRQTLGQGPEFLTYFQNEAQLEKSRLLSDRFSAERPKGSFSTLEIQRTEQGDSAMYLCASSLPLGYEQFFGPGTRLTVL.

This clone was counted between two and nine times. The chain employs TRBV13 and TRBJ2-3; D unclear. The germline gives CDR1 PRHDT, CDR2 FYEKMQ (reference sequence). The ends were cut back, 7 bases at V and 6 bases at J, with 17 bases in the middle. This CDR3 is 14 amino acids long. Written as DNA, the CDR3 is TGTGCCAGCACTTTAAAGGCAGGCAGGGATACGCAGTATTTT. Encoded protein: CASTLKAGRDTQYF.

The J gene is TRBJ1-2, the V gene TRBV4-1; 8 nucleotides align to TRBD1. The CDR3 contains 14 residues. With 0 bases clipped from V and 6 bases from J, the junction kept 3 bases outside the gene matches. CDR1 is MGHRA, CDR2 YSYEKL, per germline. In DNA, the CDR3 is TGCGCCAGCAGCCAAGATCCGACAGGGGATGGCTACACCTTC. This encodes CASSQDPTGDGYTF.

The rearrangement links TRBV2 to TRBJ1-1; D is ambiguous. The germline V and J ends were trimmed by 6 bases and 0 bases, with 14 bases remaining between them. The CDR3 has 15 residues. Germline CDR1 is SNHLY and CDR2 is FYNNEI. CDR3 bases: TGTGCCAGCAGGAGGACGGTCTCAATGAACACTGAAGCTTTCTTT. This gives the protein CASRRTVSMNTEAFF.

The chain has TRBV5-1 and TRBJ2-1; 8 bases agree with TRBD2. CDR1 is SGHRS, CDR2 YFSETQ, per germline. The CDR3 is 15 amino acids. V trimming: 4 bases; J trimming: 8 bases; junction bases outside the gene matches: 11. Written as DNA, the CDR3 is TGCGCCAGCAGCACGGGACTAGAGATTGAGGATGAGCAGTTCTTC. It specifies CASSTGLEIEDEQFF.